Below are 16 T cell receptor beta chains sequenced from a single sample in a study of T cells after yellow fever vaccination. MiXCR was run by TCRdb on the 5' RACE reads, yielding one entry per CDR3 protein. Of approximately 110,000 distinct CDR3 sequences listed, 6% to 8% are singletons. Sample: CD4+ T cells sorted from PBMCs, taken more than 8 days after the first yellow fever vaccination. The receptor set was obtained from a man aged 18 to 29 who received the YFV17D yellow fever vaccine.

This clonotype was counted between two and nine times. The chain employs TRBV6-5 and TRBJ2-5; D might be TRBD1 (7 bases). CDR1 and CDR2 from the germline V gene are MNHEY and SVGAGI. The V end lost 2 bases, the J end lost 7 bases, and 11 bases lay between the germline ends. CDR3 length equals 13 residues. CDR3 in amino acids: CASSYDREATQYF. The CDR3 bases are TGTGCCAGCAGTTACGACAGGGAGGCGACCCAGTACTTC.

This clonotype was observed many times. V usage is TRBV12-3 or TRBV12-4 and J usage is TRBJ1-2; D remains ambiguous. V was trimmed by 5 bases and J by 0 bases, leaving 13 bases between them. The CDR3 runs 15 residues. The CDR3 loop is CASSSRRTTNYGYTF. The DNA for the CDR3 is TGTGCCAGCAGTAGCCGTAGGACTACTAACTATGGCTACACCTTC.

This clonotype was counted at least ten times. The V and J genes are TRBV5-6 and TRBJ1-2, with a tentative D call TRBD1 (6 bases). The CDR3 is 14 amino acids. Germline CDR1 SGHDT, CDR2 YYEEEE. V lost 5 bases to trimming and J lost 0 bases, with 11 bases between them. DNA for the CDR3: TGTGCCAGCAGTGGACAGAGTACTAACTATGGCTACACCTTC. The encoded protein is CASSGQSTNYGYTF.

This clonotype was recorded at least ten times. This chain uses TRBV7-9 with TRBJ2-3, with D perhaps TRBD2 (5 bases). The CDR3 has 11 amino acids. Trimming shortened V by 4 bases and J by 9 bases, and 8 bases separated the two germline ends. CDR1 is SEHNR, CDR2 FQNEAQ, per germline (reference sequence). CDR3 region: CASSYEGTQYF. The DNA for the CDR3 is TGTGCCAGCAGCTACGAGGGAACGCAGTATTTT.

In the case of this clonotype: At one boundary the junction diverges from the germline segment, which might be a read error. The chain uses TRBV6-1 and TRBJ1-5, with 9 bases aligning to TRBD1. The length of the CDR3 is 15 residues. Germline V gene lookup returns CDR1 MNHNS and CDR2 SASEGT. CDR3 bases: TGTGTCAGCAGTGGGTTCCGGGACAGGGAAAGGCCCCAGCATTTT. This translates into CVSSGFRDRERPQHF.

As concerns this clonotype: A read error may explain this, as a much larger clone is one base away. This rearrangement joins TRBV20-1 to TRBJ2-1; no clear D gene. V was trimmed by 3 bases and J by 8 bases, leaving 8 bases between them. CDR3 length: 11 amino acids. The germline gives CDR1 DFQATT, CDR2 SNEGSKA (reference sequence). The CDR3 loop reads CSARQDHEQFF. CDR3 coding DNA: TGCAGTGCTAGGCAGGACCATGAGCAGTTCTTC.

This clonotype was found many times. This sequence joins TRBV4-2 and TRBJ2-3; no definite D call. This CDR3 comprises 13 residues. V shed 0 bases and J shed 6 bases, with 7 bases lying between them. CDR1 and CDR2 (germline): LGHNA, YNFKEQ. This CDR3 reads CASSQDTRDTQYF. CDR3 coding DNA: TGTGCCAGCAGCCAAGATACCCGGGATACGCAGTATTTT.

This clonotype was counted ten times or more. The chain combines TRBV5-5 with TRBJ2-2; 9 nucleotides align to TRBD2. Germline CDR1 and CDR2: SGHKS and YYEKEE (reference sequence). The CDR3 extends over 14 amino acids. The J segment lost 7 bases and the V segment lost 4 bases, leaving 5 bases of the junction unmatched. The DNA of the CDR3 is TGTGCCAGCAGCCCCAGCGGGGGGCACGGGGAGCTGTTTTTT. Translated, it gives CASSPSGGHGELFF.

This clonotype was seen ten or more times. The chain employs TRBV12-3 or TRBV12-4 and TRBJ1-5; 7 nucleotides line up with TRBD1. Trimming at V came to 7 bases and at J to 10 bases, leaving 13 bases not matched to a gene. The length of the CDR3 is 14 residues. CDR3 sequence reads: CASNVGAQGNPQHF. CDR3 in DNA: TGTGCCAGCAATGTTGGAGCACAGGGGAATCCCCAGCATTTT.

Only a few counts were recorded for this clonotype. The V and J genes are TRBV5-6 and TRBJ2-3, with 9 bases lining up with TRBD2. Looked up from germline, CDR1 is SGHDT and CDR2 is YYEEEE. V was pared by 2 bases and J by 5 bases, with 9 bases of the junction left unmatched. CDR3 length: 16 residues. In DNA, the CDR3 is TGTGCCAGCAGCTTCCCACTAGCGGGCATGGGAGATACGCAGTATTTT. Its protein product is CASSFPLAGMGDTQYF.

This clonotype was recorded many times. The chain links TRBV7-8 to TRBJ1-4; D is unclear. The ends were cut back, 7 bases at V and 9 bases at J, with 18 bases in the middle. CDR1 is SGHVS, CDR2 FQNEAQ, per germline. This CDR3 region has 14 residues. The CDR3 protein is CASTIAPAAKKLFF. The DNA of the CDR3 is TGTGCCAGCACCATAGCCCCGGCGGCTAAAAAACTGTTTTTT.

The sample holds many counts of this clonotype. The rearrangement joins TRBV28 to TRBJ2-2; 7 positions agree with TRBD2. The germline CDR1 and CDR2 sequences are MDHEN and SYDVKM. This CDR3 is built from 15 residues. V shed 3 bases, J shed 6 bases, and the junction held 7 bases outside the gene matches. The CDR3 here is CASSFDGRGAGELFF. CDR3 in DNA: TGTGCCAGCAGTTTTGACGGACGGGGGGCCGGGGAGCTGTTTTTT.

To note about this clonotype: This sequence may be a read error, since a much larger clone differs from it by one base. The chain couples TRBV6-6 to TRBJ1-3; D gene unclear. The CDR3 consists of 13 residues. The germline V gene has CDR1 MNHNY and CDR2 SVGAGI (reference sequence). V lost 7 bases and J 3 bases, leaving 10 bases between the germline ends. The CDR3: CASIQQFGNTIYF. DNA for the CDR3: TGTGCCAGCATCCAACAATTTGGAAACACCATATATTTT.

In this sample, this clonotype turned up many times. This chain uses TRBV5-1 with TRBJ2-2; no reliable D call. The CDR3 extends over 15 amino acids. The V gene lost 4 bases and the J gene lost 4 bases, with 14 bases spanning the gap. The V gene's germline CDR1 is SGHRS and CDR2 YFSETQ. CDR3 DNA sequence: TGCGCCAGCAGCCCGCCGGGTGGGCCCACCGGGGAGCTGTTTTTT. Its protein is CASSPPGGPTGELFF.

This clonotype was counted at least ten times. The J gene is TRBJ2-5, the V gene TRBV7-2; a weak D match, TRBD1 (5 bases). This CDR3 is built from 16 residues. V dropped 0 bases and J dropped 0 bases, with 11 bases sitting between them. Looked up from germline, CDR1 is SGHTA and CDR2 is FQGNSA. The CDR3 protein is CASSLAKGLDQETQYF. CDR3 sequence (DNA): TGTGCCAGCAGCTTAGCGAAGGGGCTGGACCAAGAGACCCAGTACTTC.

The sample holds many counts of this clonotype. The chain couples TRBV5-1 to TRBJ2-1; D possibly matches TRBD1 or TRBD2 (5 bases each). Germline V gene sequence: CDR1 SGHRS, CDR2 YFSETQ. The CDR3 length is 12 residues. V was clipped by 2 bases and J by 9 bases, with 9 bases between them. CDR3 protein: CASSLRGTEQFF. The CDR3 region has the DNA TGCGCCAGCAGCTTACGGGGCACTGAGCAGTTCTTC.